The sequence of this T cell receptor beta chain was determined in a study of identical twins. The study's findings and limits: Invariant T cells like MAIT and iNKT could partly confound the zero-insertion analyses. Cord blood's abundant beta clonotypes had fewer insertions, unlike memory repertoires. These conclusions were based on statistical analysis (cross-sectional, not following the same donors).

Only a few counts were recorded for this clonotype. Its specificity is not known. This CDR3 comprises 16 residues. After removal of 2 bases from V and 0 bases from J, the junction contained 4 bases not matched to a gene. CDR1 and CDR2 from the germline V gene are LGHDT and YNNKEL (reference sequence). A single record per CDR3 protein comes from TCRdb applying MiXCR to the 5' RACE reads. The sample lists around 490,000 distinct CDR3 sequences, around 15% seen once, with roughly 0.42% in the top ten. In addition, the sample was reused for a study of yellow fever vaccine responses in identical twins. That investigation notes: Twins reportedly appeared to share part of their vaccine T cell response while keeping part individual.

The origin of this receptor is a woman between 18 and 30 years old in good health. V is TRBV3-1 and J is TRBJ2-3; 8 bases fit TRBD2. The sequencing sample was made of CD4+ T cells sorted from blood. CDR3 in amino acids: CASSQPTSGSTDTQYF. The CDR3 DNA follows: TGTGCCAGCAGCCAACCCACTAGCGGAAGCACAGATACGCAGTATTTT.